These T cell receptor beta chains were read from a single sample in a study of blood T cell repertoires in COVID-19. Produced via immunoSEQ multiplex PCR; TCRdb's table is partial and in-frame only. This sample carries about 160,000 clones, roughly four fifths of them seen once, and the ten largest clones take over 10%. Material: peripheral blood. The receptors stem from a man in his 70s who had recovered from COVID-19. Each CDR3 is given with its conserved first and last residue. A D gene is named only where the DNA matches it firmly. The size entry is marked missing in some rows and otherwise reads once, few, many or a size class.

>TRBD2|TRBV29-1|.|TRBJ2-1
CSVEGSGGALDNEQFF
TGCAGCGTTGAAGGATCCGGGGGGGCTTTGGACAATGAGCAGTTCTTC
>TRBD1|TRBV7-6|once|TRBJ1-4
CASSLNSGQGGEKLFF
TGTGCCAGCAGCTTAAATTCGGGACAGGGTGGCGAAAAACTGTTTTTT
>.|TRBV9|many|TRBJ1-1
CASSLLTGNTEAFF
TGTGCCAGCAGCCTTCTAACGGGGAACACTGAAGCTTTCTTT
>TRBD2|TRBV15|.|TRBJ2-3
CATSRSGTSRTDTQYF
TGTGCCACCAGCAGATCCGGGACTAGCAGAACAGATACGCAGTATTTT
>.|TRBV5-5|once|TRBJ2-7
CASSLVQEYEQYF
TGTGCCAGCAGCTTGGTACAGGAGTACGAGCAGTACTTC
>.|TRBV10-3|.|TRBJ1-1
CAISESPDTEAFF
TGTGCCATCAGTGAGTCGCCAGACACTGAAGCTTTCTTT
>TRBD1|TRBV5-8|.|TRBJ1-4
CASSLNRGITNEKLFF
TGTGCCAGCAGCCTCAACAGGGGGATCACTAATGAAAAACTGTTTTTT
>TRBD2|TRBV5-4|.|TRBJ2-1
CASRRTSGSPSNEQFF
TGTGCCAGCAGGCGGACTAGCGGGAGTCCGAGCAATGAGCAGTTCTTC
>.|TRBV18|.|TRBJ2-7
CASSPEQGPYEQYF
TGTGCCAGCTCACCCGAGCAGGGCCCCTACGAGCAGTACTTC
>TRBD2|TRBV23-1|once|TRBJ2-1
CASSLESGSFDEQFF
TGCGCCAGCAGTCTTGAAAGCGGGAGTTTCGATGAGCAGTTCTTC
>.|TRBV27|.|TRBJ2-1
CASSMRGSYNEQFF
TGTGCCAGCAGTATGCGGGGCTCCTACAATGAGCAGTTCTTC
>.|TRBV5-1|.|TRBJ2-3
CASSLDPGSADTQYF
TGCGCCAGCAGCTTGGATCCGGGATCGGCAGATACGCAGTATTTT
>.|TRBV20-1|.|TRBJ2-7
CSARGRDEQYF
TGCAGTGCTAGAGGCAGGGACGAGCAGTACTTC
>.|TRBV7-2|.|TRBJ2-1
CASSLNSINEQFF
TGTGCCAGCAGCTTAAATAGTATCAATGAGCAGTTCTTC
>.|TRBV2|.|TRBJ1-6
CASSESAEGVSPLHF
TGTGCCAGCAGTGAATCGGCGGAAGGAGTTTCACCCCTCCACTTT
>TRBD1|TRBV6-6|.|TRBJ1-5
CASIGTGEGQPQHF
TGTGCCAGCATCGGGACAGGGGAAGGTCAGCCCCAGCATTTT
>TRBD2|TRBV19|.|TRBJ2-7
CASSGREGRHEQYF
TGTGCCAGTAGTGGACGGGAGGGCCGCCACGAGCAGTACTTC
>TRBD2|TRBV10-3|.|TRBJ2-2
CAIGGTSLAGELFF
TGTGCCATCGGAGGGACTAGTCTGGCCGGGGAGCTGTTTTTT
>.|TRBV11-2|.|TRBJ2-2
CASSLSRGANTGELFF
TGTGCCAGCAGCTTAAGTCGAGGCGCGAACACCGGGGAGCTGTTTTTT
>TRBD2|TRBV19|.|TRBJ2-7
CASSIRLAGDEQYF
TGTGCCAGTAGTATTCGACTAGCGGGAGACGAGCAGTACTTC
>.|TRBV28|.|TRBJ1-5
CASSSEGSGQPQHF
TGTGCCAGCAGTTCCGAGGGTTCGGGACAGCCCCAGCATTTT
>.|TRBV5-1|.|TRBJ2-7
CASSTTGLIYEQYF
TGCGCCAGCAGCACAACAGGGCTCATTTACGAGCAGTACTTC
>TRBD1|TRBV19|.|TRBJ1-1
CASSTGQGGGFTEAFF
TGTGCCAGTAGTACTGGACAGGGGGGAGGATTCACTGAAGCTTTCTTT
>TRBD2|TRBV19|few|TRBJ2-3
CASSIGGLAGDTQYF
TGTGCCAGTAGTATAGGGGGACTAGCGGGAGATACGCAGTATTTT
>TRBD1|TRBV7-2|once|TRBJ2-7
CASSGRTGAYEQYF
TGTGCCAGCAGCGGACGGACAGGGGCCTACGAGCAGTACTTC
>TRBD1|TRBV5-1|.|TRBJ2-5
CASSLGFRDRVETQYF
TGCGCCAGCAGCTTGGGCTTCCGGGACAGGGTTGAGACCCAGTACTTC